Described below is a single TCR beta chain sequence and its context. TCRdb keeps only in-frame clones here, not all; method: immunoSEQ multiplex PCR. The data contain about 270,000 clones, 70% to 90% of them singletons. These data are taken from a study of blood T cell repertoires in COVID-19. Study summary: T cells, B-cell-depleted T cells, or PBMCs provided the cDNA or gDNA that served as material.

Clinical history reported by participants formed the basis on which cohorts were assigned. Germline trimming cut 3 bases from V and 0 bases from J; bases unmatched to any gene: 5. Germline V gives CDR1 KGHSH, CDR2 LQKENI. The length of the CDR3 is 16 residues. This rearrangement joins TRBV18 to TRBJ2-1, with 7 bases that match TRBD2. The TCR was taken from a woman in her 30s with acute COVID-19. The sequenced sample was PBMCs or T cells enriched from blood (not recorded which). Written as DNA, the CDR3 is TGTGCCAGCTCACCGCTAGCGGTGAGCTCCTACAATGAGCAGTTCTTC. This translates into CASSPLAVSSYNEQFF.